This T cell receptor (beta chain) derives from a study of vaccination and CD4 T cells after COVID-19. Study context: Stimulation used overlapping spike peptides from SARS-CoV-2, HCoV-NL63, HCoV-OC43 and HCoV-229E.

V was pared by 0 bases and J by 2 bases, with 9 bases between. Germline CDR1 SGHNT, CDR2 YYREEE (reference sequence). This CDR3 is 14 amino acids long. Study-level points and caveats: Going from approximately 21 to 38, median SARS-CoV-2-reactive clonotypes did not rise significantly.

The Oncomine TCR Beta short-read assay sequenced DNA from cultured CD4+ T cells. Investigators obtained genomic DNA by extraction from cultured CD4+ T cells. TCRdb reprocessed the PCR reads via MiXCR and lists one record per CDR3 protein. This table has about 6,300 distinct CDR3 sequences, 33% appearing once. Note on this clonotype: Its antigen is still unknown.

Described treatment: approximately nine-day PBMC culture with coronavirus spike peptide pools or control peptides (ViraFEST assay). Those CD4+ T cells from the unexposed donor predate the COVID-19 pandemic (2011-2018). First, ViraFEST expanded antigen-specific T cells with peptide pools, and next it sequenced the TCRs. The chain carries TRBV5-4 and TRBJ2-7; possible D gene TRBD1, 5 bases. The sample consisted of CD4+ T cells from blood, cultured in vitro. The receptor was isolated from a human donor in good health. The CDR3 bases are TGTGCCAGCAGCTTGGTGACAGATCCCTACGAGCAGTACTTC. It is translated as CASSLVTDPYEQYF.